This T cell receptor beta chain came from a study of T cell repertoires in cytomegalovirus infection. TCRdb called the reads again in MiXCR, with one record for every CDR3 protein. This sample yields hundreds of thousands of distinct CDR3 sequences, of which approximately 30% are seen a single time; approximately 13% belongs to the top ten. This CDR3 has 15 residues. J was trimmed by 7 bases and V by 6 bases; bases with no gene match: 11. In germline, CDR1 is MNHNS, CDR2 SASEGT. Of note for this clonotype: Its specificity is unknown.

The material sequenced was cultured CD8+ T cells from PBMCs, taken from culture after CMV antigen stimulation. The sequence was collected from a human donor in good health (CMV status not recorded). Some clones in this sample may be carry-over from other donors' samples. The genes are TRBV6-1 and TRBJ1-4, with 7 bases identical to TRBD1. CDR3 in DNA: TGTGCCAGCAGCCTTGGGAACAGGGGACGTGAAAAACTGTTTTTT. Encoded protein: CASSLGNRGREKLFF.